Below, 14 T cell receptor beta chains from the same sample are listed, as sequenced in a study of Ad26.COV2.S vaccination and SARS-CoV-2 variants (dated by TCRdb to the early 2020s). Preparation of the library involved the immunoSEQ multiplex PCR assay. In its TCRdb copy, this immuneACCESS table keeps in-frame sequences only and misses some clones. Where compared with another copy, unresolved V genes explain less than half of these, and the others have no known cause. The sample table records approximately 400,000 clones; more than 75% of these occur just once. 2.5% to 3.5% of the sample comes from the top ten. This specimen's treatment or condition label, per the study, means: around 19 received Ad26.COV2.S at low or high dose, single or two shots; roughly five received placebo; per-sample allocation not given. Repertoires of vaccine and placebo recipients were sequenced from samples collected on day 63 after the first injection.

This sample comprised peripheral blood, obtained in a trial of Ad26.COV2.S vaccine versus placebo. The receptors shown here come from a person aged 18-65 years who received the Ad26.COV2.S COVID-19 vaccine or a placebo.

This rearrangement joins TRBV29-1 to TRBJ2-7, with D maybe TRBD2 (5 bases). V gave up 8 bases and J gave up 7 bases, with 15 bases separating them. Germline lookup yields CDR1 SQVTM and CDR2 ANQGSEA. The CDR3 sequence is 11 residues long. CDR3 sequence (DNA): TGCAGCATCCCGGGATTCAGGGAGCAGTACTTC. Its translation is CSIPGFREQYF.

The rearrangement links TRBV6-2 or TRBV6-3 to TRBJ2-7, with a weak D call TRBD2 (5 bases). CDR1 is MNHEY and CDR2 is SVGEGT in the germline V gene. V was trimmed by 3 bases and J by 0 bases, leaving 15 bases between them. The CDR3 is made up of 16 amino acids. The DNA of the CDR3 is TGTGCCAGCAGTTATGTTCCGGAGGAACCCTCCTACGAGCAGTACTTC. This translates into CASSYVPEEPSYEQYF.

The rearrangement joins TRBV29-1 to TRBJ2-5, with a tentative D call TRBD2 (6 bases). CDR1 is SQVTM and CDR2 is ANQGSEA in the germline V gene. Deletions cut 6 bases from V and 7 bases from J, with 18 bases between. The CDR3 contains 13 residues. The CDR3 bases are TGCAGCGTGGGGGACTCTGATGGGCTGACCCAGTACTTC. It is translated as CSVGDSDGLTQYF.

The chain carries TRBV7-9 and TRBJ2-5, with D possibly being TRBD1 (5 bases). The CDR3 length is 14 residues. Germline loops: CDR1 SEHNR, CDR2 FQNEAQ (reference sequence). Between the trimmed V and J ends, which lost 5 bases and 1 base, there was a span of 11 bases. The CDR3 region has the DNA TGTGCCAGCAGCACGTGGGGCAGCCAAGAGACCCAGTACTTC. This encodes CASSTWGSQETQYF. Full variable domain (missing parts from reference TRBV7-9 and TRBJ2-5): DTGVSQNPRHKITKRGQNVTFRCDPISEHNRLYWYRQTLGQGPEFLTYFQNEAQLEKSRLLSDRFSAERPKGSFSTLEIQRTEQGDSAMYLCASSTWGSQETQYFGPGTRLLVL.

The chain uses TRBV4-1 and TRBJ2-3, with 10 nucleotides matching TRBD2. The CDR3 loop spans 16 amino acids. V lost 2 bases, J lost 0 bases, and 2 bases stayed unmatched. Germline V gene data show CDR1 as MGHRA and CDR2 as YSYEKL. DNA of the CDR3: TGCGCCAGCAGCCAACAACTAGCGGGGAGCACAGATACGCAGTATTTT. Protein sequence: CASSQQLAGSTDTQYF.

This rearrangement joins TRBV5-4 to TRBJ1-2, with a tentative D call TRBD1 (5 bases). Looked up from germline, CDR1 is SGHNT and CDR2 is YYREEE (reference sequence). With 4 bases removed from V and 4 bases from J, the gap between germline ends came to 20 bases. The CDR3 is 16 residues long. The CDR3 loop is CASSQGRGSLGYGYTF. In DNA form, the CDR3 reads TGTGCCAGCAGCCAAGGTCGGGGCAGCCTTGGCTATGGCTACACCTTC. Together with reference TRBV5-4 and TRBJ1-2, the CDR3 gives the full variable domain: ETGVTQSPTHLIKTRGQQVTLRCSSQSGHNTVSWYQQALGQGPQFIFQYYREEENGRGNFPPRFSGLQFPNYSSELNVNALELDDSALYLCASSQGRGSLGYGYTFGSGTRLTVV.

About this clone: This same CDR3 is encoded by further DNA sequences in the sample. The chain couples TRBV5-1 to TRBJ2-7; a possible D gene is TRBD2 (5 bases). The CDR3 runs to 15 residues. The germline V gene encodes CDR1 SGHRS and CDR2 YFSETQ. V lost 0 bases to trimming and J lost 0 bases, with 10 bases between them. CDR3 DNA: TGCGCCAGCAGCTTGGGAGGGAGTAGCTCCTACGAGCAGTACTTC. It encodes CASSLGGSSSYEQYF.

V gene TRBV4-3 combines with J gene TRBJ2-3, with D possibly matching TRBD2 (6 bases). Germline CDR1 reads LGHNA; CDR2 reads YSLEER. CDR3 length: 15 amino acids. V lost 3 bases to trimming and J lost 2 bases, with 12 bases between them. The CDR3 DNA sequence: TGCGCCAGCAGCCAGCAGAGCGGGTCCACAGATACGCAGTATTTT. Translation: CASSQQSGSTDTQYF.

The chain couples TRBV12-3 or TRBV12-4 to TRBJ2-7; TRBD2 might be the D (5 bases). CDR3 size: 13 residues. V gave up 3 bases and J gave up 6 bases, with 12 bases separating them. The CDR3 bases are TGTGCCAGCAGTTTCAGCGGCGTGGCCGAGCAGTACTTC. Its translation is CASSFSGVAEQYF.

This chain joins TRBV6-5 and TRBJ2-7, with D hard to call. The germline V gene encodes CDR1 MNHEY and CDR2 SVGAGI. V was pared by 2 bases and J by 8 bases, with 7 bases between. CDR3 length: 11 amino acids. CDR3 in amino acids: CASSYVGQQYF. CDR3 nucleotides: TGTGCCAGCAGTTACGTAGGACAGCAGTACTTC.

The chain recombines TRBV7-2 with TRBJ1-2, with 7 bases identical to TRBD1. CDR3 length: 17 residues. Trimming removed 3 bases from V and 0 bases from J; junction bases left unmatched: 10. The germline gives CDR1 SGHTA, CDR2 FQGNSA. The CDR3 is CASSLTRQGPANYGYTF. CDR3 bases: TGTGCCAGCAGCTTGACTAGACAGGGCCCTGCTAACTATGGCTACACCTTC.

The rearrangement joins TRBV11-3 to TRBJ2-2; 13 bases are a match to TRBD2. The CDR3 is made up of 19 amino acids. V dropped 1 base and J dropped 0; count of bases not matched to a gene: 5. Germline CDR1 and CDR2: SGHNT and YENEEA. CDR3: CASSLGTTSGGPNTGELFF. The DNA of the CDR3 is TGTGCCAGCAGCTTAGGAACGACTAGCGGGGGGCCGAACACCGGGGAGCTGTTTTTT. Full variable domain (remainder filled in from reference TRBV11-3 and TRBJ2-2): EAGVVQSPRYKIIEKKQPVAFWCNPISGHNTLYWYLQNLGQGPELLIRYENEEAVDDSQLPKDRFSAERLKGVDSTLKIQPAELGDSAVYLCASSLGTTSGGPNTGELFFGEGSRLTVL.

The V gene is TRBV5-1, the J gene TRBJ2-3; weak D call: TRBD2 (6 bases). The CDR3 is 15 amino acids. Deletions cut 6 bases from V and 1 base from J, with 15 bases between. Germline loops: CDR1 SGHRS, CDR2 YFSETQ. The DNA for the CDR3 is TGCGCCAGCACCGGTGGGACTTGGGGCACAGATACGCAGTATTTT. As protein: CASTGGTWGTDTQYF.

The chain is built from TRBV5-1 and TRBJ2-5, with D perhaps given as TRBD1 or TRBD2 (5 bases each). Trimming shortened V by 0 bases and J by 1 base, and 7 bases separated the two germline ends. This CDR3 spans 14 amino acids. Germline CDR1 and CDR2: SGHRS and YFSETQ. The CDR3 DNA is TGCGCCAGCAGCTTGGGGGACGTCCAAGAGACCCAGTACTTC. Its protein product is CASSLGDVQETQYF.